This TCR beta chain was captured in a study of T cell responses to AZD1222 COVID-19 vaccine. Regarding the study as a whole: When two AZD1222 doses had been given, Spike-specific TCR breadth and depth rose.

Comment on this clone: No antigen is known for it.

Some clones are missing from TCRdb's copy, which holds only in-frame ones; the method was immunoSEQ multiplex PCR. Of around 140,000 clones in the sample, around 90% are singletons; the top ten hold under 4.5%. Per the germline V gene, CDR1 is MNHEY and CDR2 is SVGAGI. The CDR3 covers 12 residues. Deletions cut 5 bases from V and 9 bases from J, with 11 bases between. The input for sequencing was peripheral blood, taken on day 0 of AZD1222 vaccination. The V call is TRBV6-5, the J call TRBJ1-5; D remains unclear. The source of this sequence is an adult in good health. CDR3 coding DNA: TGTGCCAGCAGTACTACCGGTCGGCCCCAGCATTTT. This encodes CASSTTGRPQHF.